The present T cell receptor (beta chain) was sequenced within a study of response to subunit inactivated influenza vaccine. TCRdb recomputed calls from the RT-PCR reads with MiXCR, one row per CDR3 protein. The sample records about 650,000 distinct CDR3 sequences, roughly 15% being singletons. Study observations and caveats: Few additional T cells are recruited per seasonal influenza vaccination, authors suggested.

V lost 4 bases to trimming and J lost 1 base, with 15 bases between them. Germline lookup yields CDR1 SGDLS and CDR2 YYNGEE. The CDR3 extends over 15 amino acids. The sample holds one count of this clonotype. The antigen is undetermined. The chain carries TRBV9 and TRBJ2-7; TRBD2 is a possible D gene (7 bases). Sequenced here: PBMCs from blood, sampled 14 to 15 days before vaccination. The source is a man aged 50 to 59 who received an inactivated influenza vaccine. CDR3 in DNA: TGTGCCAGCAGCCCGGGGGGCCGCGATTCCTACGAGCAGTACTTC. This gives the protein CASSPGGRDSYEQYF. The entire variable domain, with the rest obtained from reference TRBV9 and TRBJ2-7, is as follows: DSGVTQTPKHLITATGQRVTLRCSPRSGDLSVYWYQQSLDQGLQFLIQYYNGEERAKGNILERFSAQQFPDLHSELNLSSLELGDSALYFCASSPGGRDSYEQYFGPGTRLTVT.